The clone carrying this T cell receptor beta chain was counted ten times or more. Its antigen remains unknown. The source of the sample is a study of regulatory T cells in long-lasting Graves disease. Time point specified: newly diagnosed GD, antithyroid drugs for less than 3 months. PBMC-derived RNA was used for the TCR library. V gave up 3 bases and J gave up 7 bases; unmatched junction bases: 19. This CDR3 comprises 20 residues. The germline gives CDR1 SGHAT, CDR2 FQNNGV. Whole-study findings and limits: Patients with persistent Graves' had lower TCR diversity than newly diagnosed patients. Persistent disease preferred TRBV28, TRBJ1-2 and TRBJ2-5.

Assembly of TCR beta libraries relied on iRepertoire HTBI primers together with Arm-PCR of CDR3 regions. TCRdb re-derived calls from the multiplex PCR reads in MiXCR, one entry per CDR3 protein. The repertoire holds hundreds of thousands of distinct CDR3 sequences, with approximately 15% as singletons. These data were likewise used in another study, on T cells in Graves' hyperthyroidism and ophthalmopathy.

The V gene is TRBV11-2, the J gene TRBJ2-1, with 12 bases that match TRBD2. The specimen was peripheral blood mononuclear cells (PBMCs), collected at new diagnosis, from a patient treated with antithyroid drugs. The receptor comes from a man aged 25-40 years with Graves disease. For the CDR3, the DNA is TGTGCCAGCAGCTTTGGACAGGGCGGACTAGCGGGGACCCCGAAAAATGAGCAGTTCTTC. Translation gives CASSFGQGGLAGTPKNEQFF.